The present entry profiles one TCR beta chain with its context. Its antigen is not identified. Described time point: newly diagnosed, previously untreated cHL patient sample. Magnetic negative selection was used to purify CD4+ T cells from PBMCs that had been thawed. Comparison used PBMCs from newly diagnosed, untreated classical Hodgkin lymphoma. V lost 4 bases, J lost 4 bases, and 1 base lay in between. There are 9 residues in the CDR3. CDR1 is DFQATT and CDR2 is SNEGSKA in the germline V gene (reference sequence). These data are taken from a study of PD-1 blockade in classical Hodgkin lymphoma. Overall study findings and caveats: Reports indicated that newly diagnosed patients had lower baseline TCR diversity than healthy donors did. Repertoire differences lack defined causes, possibly disease activity or prior therapy.

Clones were sequenced by immunoSEQ multiplex PCR, and TCRdb holds only the in-frame ones, with some missing. Of fewer than 25,000 clones listed, more than 90% are singletons. The origin of this receptor is a human donor with classical Hodgkin lymphoma. Sequences were obtained from CD4+ T cells from blood. The chain uses TRBV20-1 and TRBJ1-1; D gene unclear. The DNA for the CDR3 is TGCAGTGCTACCACTGAAGCTTTCTTT. Protein: CSATTEAFF.